This T cell receptor (beta chain) was sequenced during a study of T cell changes during pregnancy in multiple sclerosis. Here immunoSEQ multiplex PCR was the method, and the copy in TCRdb shows in-frame clones only, minus some. The data contain over 45,000 clones, under 90% of them singletons. The CDR3 runs to 13 residues. CDR1 and CDR2 (germline): MRHNA, SNTAGT. V was trimmed by 6 bases and J by 6 bases, leaving 12 bases between them. This sample comprised peripheral blood, obtained in the first trimester of pregnancy. The rearrangement links TRBV6-4 to TRBJ2-1; possibly TRBD1 for D (5 bases). The clonotype originates from a female donor in good health, enrolled as a control in a pregnancy study. CDR3 in amino acids: CASSVARGNEQFF. The CDR3 nucleotides read TGTGCCAGCAGCGTTGCAAGGGGCAATGAGCAGTTCTTC.